These T cell receptor beta chains were read from a single sample in a study of CD8 T cells in Susac syndrome. TCRdb itself ran the immunoSEQ multiplex PCR reads through MiXCR, one entry per CDR3 protein. Here the sample spans roughly 120,000 distinct CDR3 sequences, 90% to 95% being singletons. Input material: CD8+ T cells from PBMCs. The receptors were gathered from a human donor with multiple sclerosis. Each CDR3 is given with its conserved first and last residue. A D gene is named only where the DNA matches it firmly. The size of a clone is reported for some rows only, either as once, few or many, or as a class for expanded clones.

j_gene | d_gene | abundance | v_gene | CDR3nt | CDR3aa
TRBJ1-1 | NA | NA | TRBV6-5 | TGTGCCAGCAGTTACTTGTCGGGGAACACTGAAGCTTTCTTT | CASSYLSGNTEAFF
TRBJ1-3 | NA | NA | TRBV12-3/TRBV12-4 | TGTGCCAGCAGTTCTAGACAGAGAGACCCCTCTGAAAACACCATATATTTT | CASSSRQRDPSENTIYF
TRBJ2-3 | NA | once | TRBV11-2 | TGTGCCAGCAGCTTGTACCGGGGGGCCCGGGATACGCAGTATTTT | CASSLYRGARDTQYF
TRBJ2-3 | NA | NA | TRBV27 | TGTGCCAGCAGTTCAGGACAGAGTCGGTACACAGATACGCAGTATTTT | CASSSGQSRYTDTQYF
TRBJ1-2 | NA | NA | TRBV24-1 | TGTGCCACCAGCGTAGGCGGCTATGGCTACACCTTC | CATSVGGYGYTF
TRBJ2-1 | NA | NA | TRBV5-8 | TGTGCCAGCAGCTTGAATCGGCAGGGGTTTAACAATGAGCAGTTCTTC | CASSLNRQGFNNEQFF
TRBJ1-1 | TRBD1 | NA | TRBV6-5 | TGTGCCAGCAGTTACCTTGAGACAGGGGGCGAAGGGAGGAACACTGAAGCTTTCTTT | CASSYLETGGEGRNTEAFF
TRBJ1-1 | NA | NA | TRBV19 | TGTGCCAGTAGCCTCCTGGGGGGGATGAACACTGAAGCTTTCTTT | CASSLLGGMNTEAFF
TRBJ2-2 | NA | NA | TRBV10-3 | TGTGCCATCAGCACAGTTGGGGATTCGGCCGGGGAGCTGTTTTTT | CAISTVGDSAGELFF
TRBJ1-1 | TRBD1 | NA | TRBV12-3/TRBV12-4 | TGTGCCAGCAGGGGGGACAGAGCTTTCTTT | CASRGDRAFF
TRBJ2-7 | NA | once | TRBV6-2/TRBV6-3 | TGTGCCAGCAGTCAGATCGCCGGGACAATCTCCTACGAGCAGTACTTC | CASSQIAGTISYEQYF
TRBJ2-5 | NA | NA | TRBV4-1 | TGCGCCAGCAGCCAAGCTAGGGTCGAGACCCAGTACTTC | CASSQARVETQYF
TRBJ2-2 | NA | NA | TRBV28 | TGTGCCAGCAGTTTCTCAGGAAACACCGGGGAGCTGTTTTTT | CASSFSGNTGELFF
TRBJ2-2 | NA | NA | TRBV4-1 | TGCGCCAGCAGCCAAGGAGTCTACACCGGGGAGCTGTTTTTT | CASSQGVYTGELFF
TRBJ2-3 | TRBD1 | NA | TRBV12-3/TRBV12-4 | TGTGCCAGCATCTCGACAGGGCCGCAGTATTTT | CASISTGPQYF
TRBJ2-3 | TRBD2 | NA | TRBV25-1 | TGTGCCAGCCGTAGCGGGAGTAGCACGCAGTATTTT | CASRSGSSTQYF
TRBJ2-7 | TRBD1 | NA | TRBV5-1 | TGCGCCAGCAGCTGCTACCCTCTCCTGACAGGGGGACGCTACGAGCAGTACTTC | CASSCYPLLTGGRYEQYF
TRBJ1-1 | TRBD1 | few | TRBV30 | TGTGCCTGGAGCCTTCGACAGGGGAGGACTGAAGCTTTCTTT | CAWSLRQGRTEAFF
TRBJ2-2 | NA | NA | TRBV9 | TGTGCCAGCAGCGTAAGCCCCGCCGAACGGCAGAACACCGGGGAGCTGTTTTTT | CASSVSPAERQNTGELFF
TRBJ2-5 | TRBD2 | NA | TRBV28 | TGTGCCACCAGCTACGGCAGGGGACTAGCGGGGTGGACCCAGTACTTC | CATSYGRGLAGWTQYF
TRBJ2-5 | TRBD2 | NA | TRBV3-1 | TGTGCCAGCAGCCCAAGTCTAGCGGTCCAAGAGACCCAGTACTTC | CASSPSLAVQETQYF
TRBJ2-2 | TRBD1 | NA | TRBV9 | TGTGCCAGCAGGACGACCGACCCGGGACAGGGCACCGGGGAGCTGTTTTTT | CASRTTDPGQGTGELFF
TRBJ2-5 | TRBD2 | NA | TRBV11-2 | TGTGCCAGCAGCCATTCCGGCGGGGGAGAGACCCAGTACTTC | CASSHSGGGETQYF
TRBJ1-2 | NA | NA | TRBV7-9 | TGTGCCAGCAGCTTAGCACCCCACTTGGGAAGATTTGGCTACACCTTC | CASSLAPHLGRFGYTF
TRBJ1-2 | TRBD1 | NA | TRBV6-1 | TGTGCCAGCAGTGTGGGGACAGGTGATTGGGGGTACGGCTACACCTTC | CASSVGTGDWGYGYTF
TRBJ1-5 | NA | once | TRBV20-1 | TGCAGTGCGAAGGAGGAACTAAATCAGCCCCAGCATTTT | CSAKEELNQPQHF
TRBJ1-2 | NA | NA | TRBV7-9 | TGTGCCAGCAGCTTATACGGCTATGGCTACACCTTC | CASSLYGYGYTF
TRBJ1-5 | NA | NA | TRBV7-8 | TGTGCCAGCAGCTTATCTCTCGGCGGATATAGCAATCAGCCCCAGCATTTT | CASSLSLGGYSNQPQHF
TRBJ2-3 | NA | NA | TRBV11-1 | TGTGCCAGCAGCATGTCAACGACAGATACGCAGTATTTT | CASSMSTTDTQYF
TRBJ2-5 | TRBD1 | NA | TRBV7-9 | TGTGCCAGCAGCTACGGACAGGGCCCCCACCAAGAGACCCAGTACTTC | CASSYGQGPHQETQYF
TRBJ2-3 | TRBD2 | NA | TRBV20-1 | TGCAGTGCTAGAGATAGGCAGCGGGGGACCACAGATACGCAGTATTTT | CSARDRQRGTTDTQYF
TRBJ2-5 | NA | NA | TRBV9 | TGTGCCAGCAGCGTAGAAATCAAGGGCATGGAGACCCAGTACTTC | CASSVEIKGMETQYF